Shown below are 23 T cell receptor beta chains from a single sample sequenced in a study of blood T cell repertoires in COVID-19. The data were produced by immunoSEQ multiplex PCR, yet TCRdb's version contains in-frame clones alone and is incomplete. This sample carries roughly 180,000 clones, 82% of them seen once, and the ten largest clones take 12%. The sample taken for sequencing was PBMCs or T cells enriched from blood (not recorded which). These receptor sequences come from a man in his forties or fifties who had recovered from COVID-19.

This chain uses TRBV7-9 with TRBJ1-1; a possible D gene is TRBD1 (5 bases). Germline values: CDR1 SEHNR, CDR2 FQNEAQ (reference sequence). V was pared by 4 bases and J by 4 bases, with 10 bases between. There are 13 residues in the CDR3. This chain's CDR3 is CASSSMGGTEAFF. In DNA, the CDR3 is TGTGCCAGCAGCTCGATGGGGGGCACTGAAGCTTTCTTT.

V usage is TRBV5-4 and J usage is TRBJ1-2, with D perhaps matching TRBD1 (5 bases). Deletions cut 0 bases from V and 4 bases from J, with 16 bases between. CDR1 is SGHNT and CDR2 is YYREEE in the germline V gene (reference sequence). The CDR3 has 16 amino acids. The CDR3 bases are TGTGCCAGCAGCTTGGGCATGGGGCAGGCAATCTATGGCTACACCTTC. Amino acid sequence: CASSLGMGQAIYGYTF.

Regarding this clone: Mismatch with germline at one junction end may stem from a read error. The CDR3 protein is CASSLEVVPTGELFF. DNA of the CDR3: TGTGCCAGCAGTTTAGAAGTAGTACCCACCGGGGAGCTGTTTTTT. The chain couples TRBV7-2 to TRBJ2-2, with D unclear. The CDR3 consists of 15 residues. CDR1 and CDR2 from the germline V gene are SGHTA and FQGNSA.

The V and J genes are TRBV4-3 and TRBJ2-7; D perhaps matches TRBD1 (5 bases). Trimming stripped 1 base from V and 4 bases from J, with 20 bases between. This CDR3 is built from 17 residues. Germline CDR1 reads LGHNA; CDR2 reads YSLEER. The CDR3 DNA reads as TGCGCCAGCAGCCAAGGGTATGGGGCGCGGATTGCATACGAGCAGTACTTC. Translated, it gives CASSQGYGARIAYEQYF.

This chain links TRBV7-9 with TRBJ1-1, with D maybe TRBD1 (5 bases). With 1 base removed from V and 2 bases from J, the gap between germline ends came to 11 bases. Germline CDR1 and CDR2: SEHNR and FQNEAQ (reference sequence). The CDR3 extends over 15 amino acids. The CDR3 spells CASSLGAGPNTEAFF. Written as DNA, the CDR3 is TGTGCCAGCAGCTTAGGGGCAGGGCCAAACACTGAAGCTTTCTTT.

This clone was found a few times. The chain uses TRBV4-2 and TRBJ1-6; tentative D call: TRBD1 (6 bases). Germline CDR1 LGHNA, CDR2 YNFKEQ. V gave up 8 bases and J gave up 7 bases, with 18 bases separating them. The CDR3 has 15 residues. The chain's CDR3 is CASAPQGTGNSPLHF. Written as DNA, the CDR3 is TGTGCCAGCGCACCCCAGGGCACAGGGAATTCACCCCTCCACTTT.

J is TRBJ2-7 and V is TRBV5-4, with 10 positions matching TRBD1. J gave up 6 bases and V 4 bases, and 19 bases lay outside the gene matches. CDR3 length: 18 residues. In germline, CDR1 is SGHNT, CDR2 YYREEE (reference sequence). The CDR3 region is CASSPNTPRDRGMGEQYF. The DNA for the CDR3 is TGTGCCAGCAGCCCGAACACCCCCCGGGACAGGGGAATGGGCGAGCAGTACTTC.

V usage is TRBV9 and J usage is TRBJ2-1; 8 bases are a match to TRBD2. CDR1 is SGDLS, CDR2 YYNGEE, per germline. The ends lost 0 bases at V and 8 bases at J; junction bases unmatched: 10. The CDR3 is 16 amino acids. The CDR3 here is CASSVGGSGSHYEQFF. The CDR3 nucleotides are TGTGCCAGCAGCGTAGGGGGCAGCGGGAGTCATTATGAGCAGTTCTTC.

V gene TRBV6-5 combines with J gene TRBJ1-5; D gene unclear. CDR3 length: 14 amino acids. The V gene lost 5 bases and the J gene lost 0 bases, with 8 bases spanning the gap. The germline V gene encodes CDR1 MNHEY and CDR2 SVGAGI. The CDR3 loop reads CASSIRDSNQPQHF. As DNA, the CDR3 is TGTGCCAGCAGTATCCGGGATAGCAATCAGCCCCAGCATTTT.

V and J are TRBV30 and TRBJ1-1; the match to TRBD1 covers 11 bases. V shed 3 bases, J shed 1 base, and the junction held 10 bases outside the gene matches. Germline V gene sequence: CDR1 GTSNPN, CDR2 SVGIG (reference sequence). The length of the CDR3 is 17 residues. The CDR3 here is CAWRRTGGGVRNTEAFF. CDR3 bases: TGTGCCTGGAGGCGGACAGGGGGCGGGGTAAGGAACACTGAAGCTTTCTTT. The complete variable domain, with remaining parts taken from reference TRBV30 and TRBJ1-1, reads SQTIHQWPATLVQPVGSPLSLECTVEGTSNPNLYWYRQAAGRGLQLLFYSVGIGQISSEVPQNLSASRPQDRQFILSSKKLLLSDSGFYLCAWRRTGGGVRNTEAFFGQGTRLTVV.

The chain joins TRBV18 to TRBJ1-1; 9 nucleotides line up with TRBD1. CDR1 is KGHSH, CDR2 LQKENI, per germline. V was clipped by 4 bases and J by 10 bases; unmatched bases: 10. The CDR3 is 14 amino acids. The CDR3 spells CASSQETGGLGAFF. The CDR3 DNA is TGTGCCAGCTCACAAGAGACAGGGGGGCTCGGAGCTTTCTTT.

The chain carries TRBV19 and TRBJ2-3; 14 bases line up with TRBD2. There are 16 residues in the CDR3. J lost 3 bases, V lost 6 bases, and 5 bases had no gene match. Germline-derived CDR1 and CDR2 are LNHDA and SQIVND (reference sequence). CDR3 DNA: TGTGCCAGTAGCCGACTAGCGGGAGGGCTGACAGATACGCAGTATTTT. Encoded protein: CASSRLAGGLTDTQYF.

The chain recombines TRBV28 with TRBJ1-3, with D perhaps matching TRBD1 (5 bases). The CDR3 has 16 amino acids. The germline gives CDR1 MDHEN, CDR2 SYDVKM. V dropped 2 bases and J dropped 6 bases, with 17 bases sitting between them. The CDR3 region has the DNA TGTGCCAGCAGTTTAGGGTTCAGGGAAAGCGAAAACACCATATATTTT. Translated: CASSLGFRESENTIYF.

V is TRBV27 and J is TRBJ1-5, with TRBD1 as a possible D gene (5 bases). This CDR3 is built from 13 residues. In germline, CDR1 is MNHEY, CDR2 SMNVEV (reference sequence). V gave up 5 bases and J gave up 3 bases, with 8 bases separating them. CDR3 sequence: CASSQGYNQPQHF. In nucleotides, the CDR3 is TGTGCCAGCAGTCAGGGATACAATCAGCCCCAGCATTTT.

The DNA for the CDR3 is TGTGCCACCTCTGACAGGGGAGGGACCTACGAGCAGTACTTC. Amino acids: CATSDRGGTYEQYF. The chain couples TRBV15 to TRBJ2-7; a weak D match, TRBD1 (8 bases). The CDR3 is 14 residues long. Per germline, CDR1 LNHNV and CDR2 YYDKDF (reference sequence). Deletions cut 8 bases from V and 2 bases from J, with 16 bases between.

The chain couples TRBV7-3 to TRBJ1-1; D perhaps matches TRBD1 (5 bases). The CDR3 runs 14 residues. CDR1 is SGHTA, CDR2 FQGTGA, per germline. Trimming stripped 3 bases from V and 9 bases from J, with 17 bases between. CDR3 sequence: CASSFGLGREKAFF. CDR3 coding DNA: TGTGCCAGCAGCTTTGGCCTGGGCAGGGAAAAAGCTTTCTTT.

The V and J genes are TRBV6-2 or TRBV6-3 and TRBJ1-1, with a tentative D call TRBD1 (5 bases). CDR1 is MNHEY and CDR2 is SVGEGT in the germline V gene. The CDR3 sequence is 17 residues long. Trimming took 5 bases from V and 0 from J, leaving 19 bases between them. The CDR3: CASSTNLLRGVNTEAFF. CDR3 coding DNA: TGTGCCAGCAGTACAAACCTCCTCCGGGGGGTGAACACTGAAGCTTTCTTT.

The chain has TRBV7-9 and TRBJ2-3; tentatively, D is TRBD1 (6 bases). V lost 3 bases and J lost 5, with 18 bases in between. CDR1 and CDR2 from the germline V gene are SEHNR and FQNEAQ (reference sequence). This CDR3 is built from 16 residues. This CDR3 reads CASSLQGRPEGDTQYF. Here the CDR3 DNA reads TGTGCCAGCAGCTTGCAGGGGAGACCCGAGGGAGATACGCAGTATTTT.

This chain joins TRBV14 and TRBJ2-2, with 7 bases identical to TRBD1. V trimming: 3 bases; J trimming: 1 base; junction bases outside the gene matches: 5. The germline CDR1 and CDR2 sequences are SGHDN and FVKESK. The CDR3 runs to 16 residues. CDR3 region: CASSHFRTGNTGELFF. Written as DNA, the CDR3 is TGTGCCAGCAGCCACTTCAGGACAGGGAACACCGGGGAGCTGTTTTTT.

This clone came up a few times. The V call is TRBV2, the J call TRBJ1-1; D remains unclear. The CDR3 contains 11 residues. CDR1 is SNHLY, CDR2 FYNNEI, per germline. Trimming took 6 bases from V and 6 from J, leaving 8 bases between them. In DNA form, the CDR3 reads TGTGCCAGCAGGAGGGAAGCTGAAGCTTTCTTT. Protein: CASRREAEAFF.

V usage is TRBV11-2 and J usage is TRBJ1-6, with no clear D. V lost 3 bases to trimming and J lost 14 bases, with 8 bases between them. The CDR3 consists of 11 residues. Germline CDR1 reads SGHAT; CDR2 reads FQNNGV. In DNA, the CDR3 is TGTGCCAGCAGCTTTACGGGGTCCCTCCACTTT. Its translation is CASSFTGSLHF.

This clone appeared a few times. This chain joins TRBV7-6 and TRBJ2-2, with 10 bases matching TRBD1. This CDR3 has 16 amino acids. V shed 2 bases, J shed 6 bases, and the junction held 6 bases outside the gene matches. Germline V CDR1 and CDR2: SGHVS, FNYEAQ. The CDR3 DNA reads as TGTGCCAGCAGCTTATCGGGACAGGGGCTCTCCGGGGAGCTGTTTTTT. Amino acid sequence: CASSLSGQGLSGELFF.

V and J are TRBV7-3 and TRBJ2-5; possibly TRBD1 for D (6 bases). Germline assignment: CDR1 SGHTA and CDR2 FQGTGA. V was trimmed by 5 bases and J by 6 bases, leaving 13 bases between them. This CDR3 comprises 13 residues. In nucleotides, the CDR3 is TGTGCCAGCAGCCGAAACAGGGAACAGACCCAGTACTTC. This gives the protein CASSRNREQTQYF.